This T cell receptor (beta chain) originates from a study of blood T cell repertoires in COVID-19. About the research overall: The origin of the acute and convalescent COVID-19 samples was the United States, Italy and Spain. The analysed material was cDNA or gDNA that came from T cells, B-cell-depleted T cells, or PBMCs.

Participants' own reports of clinical history determined their cohort assignment. Recovered participants had two consecutive negative NP/OP PCR tests, healthcare professional clearance, or symptom resolution. The protocol was immunoSEQ multiplex PCR, while the TCRdb copy is restricted to in-frame clones and leaves out a portion. The table has about 220,000 clones, 82% seen once. The V segment lost 4 bases and the J segment 1 base; nucleotides outside the gene matches: 6. Looked up from germline, CDR1 is SGDLS and CDR2 is YYNGEE. The CDR3 is made up of 15 amino acids. Only a few counts were recorded for this clone.

Sequenced sample: PBMCs or T cells enriched from blood (not recorded which). The source of this sequence is a woman aged 55-70 years who had recovered from COVID-19. The V gene is TRBV9, the J gene TRBJ2-3, with 7 positions matching TRBD2. The CDR3 bases are TGTGCCAGCAGCTCCAGCGGGGTAGGCACAGATACGCAGTATTTT. Its translation: CASSSSGVGTDTQYF.